A single sample is the source of the 14 T cell receptor beta chains below, sequenced in a study of T cells after posttransplantation cyclophosphamide. Sequenced by immunoSEQ multiplex PCR; TCRdb stores in-frame clones only, minus some. The repertoire holds around 31,000 clones, with roughly 91% as singletons. The naive gate required viable CD3+CD4+ or CD3+CD8+ cells with CCR7+CD45RA+CD45RO-CD95-CD27+CD28+ phenotype. Specimen: naive CD4+ T cells sorted from blood. The receptors originated from a man aged 25-40 years in good health and a related stem cell transplant donor.

The V gene is TRBV5-1, the J gene TRBJ1-1; D might be TRBD1 (5 bases). Germline CDR1 SGHRS, CDR2 YFSETQ. V lost 4 bases and J 3 bases, leaving 10 bases between the germline ends. The CDR3 contains 13 residues. CDR3 region: CASSGARDTEAFF. CDR3 DNA: TGCGCCAGCAGCGGGGCAAGGGACACTGAAGCTTTCTTT.

The V and J genes are TRBV4-1 and TRBJ1-2; D is unclear. Per the germline V gene, CDR1 is MGHRA and CDR2 is YSYEKL. The CDR3 totals 15 residues. The germline V and J ends were trimmed by 1 base and 5 bases, with 14 bases remaining between them. The CDR3, as DNA: TGCGCCAGCAGCCAAGGATGGGAGAGTCCTTATGGCTACACCTTC. It translates to CASSQGWESPYGYTF.

The chain uses TRBV7-2 and TRBJ2-5, with a possible D match to TRBD2 (6 bases). CDR1 and CDR2 (germline): SGHTA, FQGNSA. V was pared by 1 base and J by 9 bases, with 9 bases between. CDR3 size: 12 residues. The chain's CDR3 is CASSLVGEAQYF. CDR3 nucleotide sequence: TGTGCCAGCAGCTTAGTGGGGGAGGCCCAGTACTTC.

The chain links TRBV4-1 to TRBJ1-1; D ambiguous. V was trimmed by 0 bases and J by 0 bases, leaving 8 bases between them. Germline CDR1 MGHRA, CDR2 YSYEKL. The CDR3 is 15 residues long. This chain's CDR3 is CASSQEVSLNTEAFF. Written as DNA, the CDR3 is TGCGCCAGCAGCCAAGAGGTCAGTCTGAACACTGAAGCTTTCTTT.

V gene TRBV7-2 combines with J gene TRBJ2-3; 8 bases line up with TRBD1. V gave up 5 bases and J gave up 0 bases; unmatched junction bases: 1. The CDR3 is 14 amino acids. CDR1 SGHTA and CDR2 FQGNSA come from the germline V gene. The CDR3 DNA follows: TGTGCCAGCAGCCGACAGGGGAGCACAGATACGCAGTATTTT. Translating gives CASSRQGSTDTQYF. Drawing the rest from reference TRBV7-2 and TRBJ2-3, the complete variable domain is GAGVSQSPSNKVTEKGKDVELRCDPISGHTALYWYRQSLGQGLEFLIYFQGNSAPDKSGLPSDRFSAERTGGSVSTLTIQRTQQEDSAVYLCASSRQGSTDTQYFGPGTRLTVL.

The CDR3 is CASSITRVDQPQHF. CDR3 nucleotide sequence: TGTGCCAGTAGTATCACCCGCGTGGATCAGCCCCAGCATTTT. The V gene is TRBV19, the J gene TRBJ1-5, with D uncertain. CDR1 LNHDA and CDR2 SQIVND come from the germline V gene (reference sequence). The V gene lost 3 bases and the J gene lost 5 bases, with 11 bases spanning the gap. There are 14 residues in the CDR3.

The chain uses TRBV19 and TRBJ2-7; D is perhaps TRBD1 (6 bases). Trimming took off 6 bases at V and 6 bases at J, with 15 bases between the two ends. The CDR3 covers 13 residues. Looked up from germline, CDR1 is LNHDA and CDR2 is SQIVND (reference sequence). The CDR3: CASSHRVSPEQYF. The DNA of the CDR3 is TGTGCCAGTAGCCACAGGGTTTCCCCCGAGCAGTACTTC.

CDR3 nucleotides: TGTGCCAGCAGCCTAAGGGGGATATTTGAAAAACTGTTTTTT. Translating gives CASSLRGIFEKLFF. The chain has TRBV9 and TRBJ1-4, with a possible D match to TRBD1 (6 bases). Trimming pared 4 bases from V and 7 bases from J, leaving 14 bases between. The CDR3 is 14 amino acids. Germline CDR1 SGDLS, CDR2 YYNGEE.

The chain recombines TRBV5-1 with TRBJ2-3; maybe TRBD2 (7 bases). Germline CDR1 SGHRS, CDR2 YFSETQ. The CDR3 has 15 amino acids. Trimming cost V 3 bases and J 1 base, with 12 bases left between them. CDR3 region: CASSSPGGGTDTQYF. The CDR3 DNA reads TGCGCCAGCAGCTCGCCGGGGGGCGGCACAGATACGCAGTATTTT.

This chain connects TRBV7-2 to TRBJ2-6; D possibly corresponds to TRBD2 (6 bases). Germline values: CDR1 SGHTA, CDR2 FQGNSA. The CDR3 length is 17 residues. V lost 5 bases, J lost 0 bases, and 14 bases lay in between. DNA for the CDR3: TGTGCCAGCAGCCCCGAGGCGGGGCTCTCTGGGGCCAACGTCCTGACTTTC. Its protein product is CASSPEAGLSGANVLTF.

DNA for the CDR3: TGTGCCAGCAGCTTCGGCTGGGGGGAGTGCAATCAGCCCCAGCATTTT. The encoded protein is CASSFGWGECNQPQHF. The J gene is TRBJ1-5, the V gene TRBV11-1, with a possible D match to TRBD1 (5 bases). The CDR3 contains 16 residues. Germline V lookup: CDR1 SGHAT, CDR2 FQDESV (reference sequence). The ends were cut back, 3 bases at V and 2 bases at J, with 14 bases in the middle.

This chain links TRBV25-1 with TRBJ1-1; 8 nucleotides line up with TRBD1. V shed 6 bases and J 5 bases; nucleotides not matched to a gene: 5. This CDR3 is 13 amino acids long. CDR1 is MGHDK, CDR2 SYGVNS, per germline. The CDR3 loop is CASSDRGGTEAFF. CDR3 sequence (DNA): TGTGCCAGCAGCGACAGGGGAGGGACTGAAGCTTTCTTT.

CDR3 sequence reads: CASSSTRQGANTEAFF. Here the CDR3 DNA reads TGTGCCAGCAGTTCAACTAGACAGGGGGCAAACACTGAAGCTTTCTTT. The chain carries TRBV28 and TRBJ1-1; TRBD1 matches 10 bases. CDR1 is MDHEN, CDR2 SYDVKM, per germline. The CDR3 runs to 16 residues. With V trimmed by 4 bases and J by 2 bases, 7 bases remained unmatched.

This clone was counted a single time. The genes are TRBV2 and TRBJ1-5; D not certain. The CDR3 loop spans 14 amino acids. Per the germline V gene, CDR1 is SNHLY and CDR2 is FYNNEI. Trimming removed 8 bases from V and 4 bases from J, with 15 bases in between. For the CDR3, the DNA is TGTGCCAGCCAACCCCCAGGTCGAAATCAGCCCCAGCATTTT. It encodes CASQPPGRNQPQHF. Variable domain in full (rest from reference TRBV2 and TRBJ1-5): EPEVTQTPSHQVTQMGQEVILRCVPISNHLYFYWYRQILGQKVEFLVSFYNNEISEKSEIFDDQFSVERPDGSNFTLKIRSTKLEDSAMYFCASQPPGRNQPQHFGDGTRLSIL.